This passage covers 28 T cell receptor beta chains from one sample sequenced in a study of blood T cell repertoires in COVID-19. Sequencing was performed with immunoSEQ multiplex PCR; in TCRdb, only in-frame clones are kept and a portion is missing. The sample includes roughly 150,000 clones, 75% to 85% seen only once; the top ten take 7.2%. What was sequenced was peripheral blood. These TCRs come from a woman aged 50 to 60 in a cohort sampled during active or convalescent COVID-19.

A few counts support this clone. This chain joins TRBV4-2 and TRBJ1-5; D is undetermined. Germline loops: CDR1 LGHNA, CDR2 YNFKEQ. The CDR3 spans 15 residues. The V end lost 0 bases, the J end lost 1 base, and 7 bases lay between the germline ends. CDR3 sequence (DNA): TGTGCCAGCAGCCAAGAATACGGGAGCAATCAGCCCCAGCATTTT. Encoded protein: CASSQEYGSNQPQHF.

The CDR3 nucleotides read TGCGCCAGCAGAATGACTAGCGGGGTCGTTGAGACCCAGTACTTC. Translated, it gives CASRMTSGVVETQYF. The rearrangement links TRBV10-2 to TRBJ2-5; 11 nucleotides agree with TRBD2. There are 15 residues in the CDR3. The V segment lost 6 bases and the J segment 5 bases; nucleotides outside the gene matches: 8. Per the germline V gene, CDR1 is WSHSY and CDR2 is SAAADI.

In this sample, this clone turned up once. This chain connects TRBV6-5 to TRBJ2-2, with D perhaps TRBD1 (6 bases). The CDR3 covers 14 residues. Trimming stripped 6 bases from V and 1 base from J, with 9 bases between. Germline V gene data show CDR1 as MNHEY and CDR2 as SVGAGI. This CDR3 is CASRWGQNTGELFF. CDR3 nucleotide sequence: TGTGCCAGCAGGTGGGGACAGAACACCGGGGAGCTGTTTTTT.

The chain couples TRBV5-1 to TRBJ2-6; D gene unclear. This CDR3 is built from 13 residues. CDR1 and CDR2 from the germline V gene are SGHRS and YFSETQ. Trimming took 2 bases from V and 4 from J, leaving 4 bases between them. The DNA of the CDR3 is TGCGCCAGCAGCTTCTCCGGGGCCAACGTCCTGACTTTC. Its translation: CASSFSGANVLTF.

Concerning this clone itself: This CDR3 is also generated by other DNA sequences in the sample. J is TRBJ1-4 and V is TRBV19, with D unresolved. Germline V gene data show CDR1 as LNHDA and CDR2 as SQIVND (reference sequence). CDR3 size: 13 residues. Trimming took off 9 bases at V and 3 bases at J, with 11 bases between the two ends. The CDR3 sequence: CASRGASNEKLFF. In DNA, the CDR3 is TGTGCCAGCAGAGGAGCATCTAATGAAAAACTGTTTTTT.

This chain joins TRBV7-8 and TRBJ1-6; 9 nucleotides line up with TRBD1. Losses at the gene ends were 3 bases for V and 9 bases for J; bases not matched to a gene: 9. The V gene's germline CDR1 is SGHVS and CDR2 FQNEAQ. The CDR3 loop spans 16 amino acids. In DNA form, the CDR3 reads TGTGCCAGCAGCTTTACTCACAGGGGGCGAGGTTCACCCCTCCACTTT. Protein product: CASSFTHRGRGSPLHF.

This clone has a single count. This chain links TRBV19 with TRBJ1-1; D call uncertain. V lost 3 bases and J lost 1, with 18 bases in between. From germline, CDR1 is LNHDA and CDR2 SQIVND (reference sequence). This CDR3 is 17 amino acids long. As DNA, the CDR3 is TGTGCCAGTAGTATTTTGGTCCAAACCGGCGGGAACACTGAAGCTTTCTTT. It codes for CASSILVQTGGNTEAFF.

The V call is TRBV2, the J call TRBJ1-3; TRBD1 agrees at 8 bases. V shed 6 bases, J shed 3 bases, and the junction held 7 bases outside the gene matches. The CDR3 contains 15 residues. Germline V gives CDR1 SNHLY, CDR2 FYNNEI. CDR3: CASRAGGFSGNTIYF. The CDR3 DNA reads TGTGCCAGCAGGGCAGGGGGCTTCAGTGGAAACACCATATATTTT. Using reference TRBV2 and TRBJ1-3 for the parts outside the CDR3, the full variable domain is EPEVTQTPSHQVTQMGQEVILRCVPISNHLYFYWYRQILGQKVEFLVSFYNNEISEKSEIFDDQFSVERPDGSNFTLKIRSTKLEDSAMYFCASRAGGFSGNTIYFGEGSWLTVV.

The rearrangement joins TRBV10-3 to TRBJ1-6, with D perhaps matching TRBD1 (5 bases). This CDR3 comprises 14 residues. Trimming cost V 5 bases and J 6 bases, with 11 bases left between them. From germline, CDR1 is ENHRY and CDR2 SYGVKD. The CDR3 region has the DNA TGTGCCATCAGTACCGGACACGGTAATTCACCCCTCCACTTT. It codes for CAISTGHGNSPLHF.

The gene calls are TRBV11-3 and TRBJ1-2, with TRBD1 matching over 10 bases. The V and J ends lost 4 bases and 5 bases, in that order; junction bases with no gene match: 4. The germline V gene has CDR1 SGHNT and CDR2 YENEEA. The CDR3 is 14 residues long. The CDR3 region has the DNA TGTGCCAGCAGCTCGGGACAGGGGTCTTATGGCTACACCTTC. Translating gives CASSSGQGSYGYTF.

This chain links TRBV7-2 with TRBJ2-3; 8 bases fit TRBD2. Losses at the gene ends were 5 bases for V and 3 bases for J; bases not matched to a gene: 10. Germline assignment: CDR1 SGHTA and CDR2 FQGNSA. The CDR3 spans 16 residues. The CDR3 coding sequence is TGTGCCAGCAGCCACCTACGGTTAGCGGGGACAGATACGCAGTATTTT. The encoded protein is CASSHLRLAGTDTQYF.

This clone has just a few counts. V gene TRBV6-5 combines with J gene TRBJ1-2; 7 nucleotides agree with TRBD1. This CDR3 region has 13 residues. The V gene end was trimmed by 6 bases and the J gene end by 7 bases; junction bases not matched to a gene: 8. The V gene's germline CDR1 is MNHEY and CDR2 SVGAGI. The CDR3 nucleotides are TGTGCCAGCAGATCACAGGGGACTGGTGGCTACACCTTC. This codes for CASRSQGTGGYTF.

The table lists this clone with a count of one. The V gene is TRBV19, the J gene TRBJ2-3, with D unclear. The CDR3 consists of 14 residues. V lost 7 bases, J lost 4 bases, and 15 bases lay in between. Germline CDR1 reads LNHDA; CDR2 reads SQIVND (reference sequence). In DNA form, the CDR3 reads TGTGCCAGTACTTCGCAGGCTCTACCAGATACGCAGTATTTT. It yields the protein CASTSQALPDTQYF. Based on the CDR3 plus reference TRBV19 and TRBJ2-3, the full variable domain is DGGITQSPKYLFRKEGQNVTLSCEQNLNHDAMYWYRQDPGQGLRLIYYSQIVNDFQKGDIAEGYSVSREKKESFPLTVTSAQKNPTAFYLCASTSQALPDTQYFGPGTRLTVL.

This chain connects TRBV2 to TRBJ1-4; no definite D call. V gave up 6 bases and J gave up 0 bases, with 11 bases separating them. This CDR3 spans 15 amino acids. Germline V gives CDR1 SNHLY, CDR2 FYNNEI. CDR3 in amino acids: CASRETGSTNEKLFF. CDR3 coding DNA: TGTGCCAGCAGGGAGACGGGGTCAACTAATGAAAAACTGTTTTTT.

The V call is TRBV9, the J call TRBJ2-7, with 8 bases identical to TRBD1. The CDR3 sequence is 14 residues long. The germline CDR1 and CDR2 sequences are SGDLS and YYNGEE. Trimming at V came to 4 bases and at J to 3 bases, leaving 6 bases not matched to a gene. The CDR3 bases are TGTGCCAGCAGCATGGGACAGGCTAACTACGAGCAGTACTTC. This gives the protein CASSMGQANYEQYF.

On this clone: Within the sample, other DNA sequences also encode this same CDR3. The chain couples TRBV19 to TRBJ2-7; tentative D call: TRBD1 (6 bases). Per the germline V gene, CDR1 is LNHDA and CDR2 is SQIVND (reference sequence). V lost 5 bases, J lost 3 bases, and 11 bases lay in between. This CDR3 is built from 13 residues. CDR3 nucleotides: TGTGCCAGTAGTGGTAGGGACAACTACGAGCAGTACTTC. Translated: CASSGRDNYEQYF.

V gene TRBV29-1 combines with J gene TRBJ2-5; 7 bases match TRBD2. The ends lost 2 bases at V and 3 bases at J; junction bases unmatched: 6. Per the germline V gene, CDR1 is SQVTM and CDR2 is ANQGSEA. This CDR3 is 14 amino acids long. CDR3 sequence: CSVERRLAEETQYF. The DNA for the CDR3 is TGCAGCGTTGAAAGGAGGCTAGCGGAAGAGACCCAGTACTTC.

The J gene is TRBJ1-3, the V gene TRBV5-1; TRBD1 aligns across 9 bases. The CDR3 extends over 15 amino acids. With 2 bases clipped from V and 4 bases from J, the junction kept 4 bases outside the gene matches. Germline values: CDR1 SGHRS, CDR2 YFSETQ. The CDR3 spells CASSLQGADGNTIYF. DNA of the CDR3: TGCGCCAGCAGCTTACAGGGGGCGGACGGAAACACCATATATTTT.

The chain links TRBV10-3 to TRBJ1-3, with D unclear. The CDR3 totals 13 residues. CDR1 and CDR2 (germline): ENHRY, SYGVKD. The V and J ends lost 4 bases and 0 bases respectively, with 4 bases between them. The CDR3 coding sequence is TGTGCCATCAGTGGACTCTCTGGAAACACCATATATTTT. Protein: CAISGLSGNTIYF.

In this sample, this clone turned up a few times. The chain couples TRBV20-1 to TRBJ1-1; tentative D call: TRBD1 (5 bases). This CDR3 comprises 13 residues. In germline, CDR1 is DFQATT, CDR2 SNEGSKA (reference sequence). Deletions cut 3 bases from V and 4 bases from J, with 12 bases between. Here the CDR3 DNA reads TGCAGTGCTAGTATCAGGGAGGGCACTGAAGCTTTCTTT. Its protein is CSASIREGTEAFF.

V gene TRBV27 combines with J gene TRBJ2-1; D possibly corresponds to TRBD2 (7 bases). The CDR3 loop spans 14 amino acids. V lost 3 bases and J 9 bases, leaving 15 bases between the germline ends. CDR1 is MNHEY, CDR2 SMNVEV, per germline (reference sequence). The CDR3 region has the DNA TGTGCCAGCAGTTTCCGAGGGGGGGTCAGTGAGCAGTTCTTC. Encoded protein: CASSFRGGVSEQFF.

CDR3 in DNA: TGTGCCAGTAGGGCCACAGGGAGACTCTATGGCTACACCTTC. As protein: CASRATGRLYGYTF. The chain carries TRBV19 and TRBJ1-2, with D tentatively TRBD1 (6 bases). Per the germline V gene, CDR1 is LNHDA and CDR2 is SQIVND (reference sequence). V was pared by 6 bases and J by 4 bases, with 15 bases between. The CDR3 extends over 14 amino acids. Drawing the rest from reference TRBV19 and TRBJ1-2, the complete variable domain is DGGITQSPKYLFRKEGQNVTLSCEQNLNHDAMYWYRQDPGQGLRLIYYSQIVNDFQKGDIAEGYSVSREKKESFPLTVTSAQKNPTAFYLCASRATGRLYGYTFGSGTRLTVV.

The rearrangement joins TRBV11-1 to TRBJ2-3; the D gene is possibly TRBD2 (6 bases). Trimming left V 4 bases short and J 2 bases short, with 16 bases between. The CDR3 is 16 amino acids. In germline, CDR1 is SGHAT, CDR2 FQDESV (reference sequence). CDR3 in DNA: TGTGCCAGCAGCTCCCGGGAGATAGTGATCACAGATACGCAGTATTTT. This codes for CASSSREIVITDTQYF.

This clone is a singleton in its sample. CDR3 nucleotide sequence: TGTGCCAGCAGTTACTCGCAGGGGGCGGGGAGCTATGGCTACACCTTC. Translation: CASSYSQGAGSYGYTF. The chain combines TRBV6-5 with TRBJ1-2; 8 nucleotides align to TRBD1. Germline lookup yields CDR1 MNHEY and CDR2 SVGAGI. This CDR3 region has 16 residues. J lost 4 bases, V lost 0 bases, and 7 bases had no gene match.

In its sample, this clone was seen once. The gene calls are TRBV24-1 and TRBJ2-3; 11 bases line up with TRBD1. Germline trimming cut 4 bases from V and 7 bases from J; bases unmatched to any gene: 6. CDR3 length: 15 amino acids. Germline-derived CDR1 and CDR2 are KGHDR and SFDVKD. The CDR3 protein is CATSDSGQGAHTQYF. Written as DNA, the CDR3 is TGTGCCACCAGTGACTCAGGACAGGGGGCTCATACGCAGTATTTT.

This chain's CDR3 is CASSQALLAGGQETQYF. In nucleotides, the CDR3 is TGTGCCAGCAGCCAAGCCCTACTAGCGGGGGGGCAAGAGACCCAGTACTTC. This chain joins TRBV3-1 (or the pseudogene TRBV3-2) and TRBJ2-5, with TRBD2 matching over 13 bases. The CDR3 loop spans 17 amino acids. V was pared by 1 base and J by 2 bases, with 4 bases of the junction left unmatched. Germline V gene data show CDR1 as LGHDT and CDR2 as YNNKEL (reference sequence).

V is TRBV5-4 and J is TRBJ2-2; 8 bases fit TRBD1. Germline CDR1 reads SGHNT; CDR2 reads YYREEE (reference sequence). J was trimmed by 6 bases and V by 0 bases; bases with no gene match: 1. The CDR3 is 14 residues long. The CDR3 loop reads CASSLAGGPGELFF. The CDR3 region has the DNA TGTGCCAGCAGCTTGGCAGGGGGCCCCGGGGAGCTGTTTTTT.

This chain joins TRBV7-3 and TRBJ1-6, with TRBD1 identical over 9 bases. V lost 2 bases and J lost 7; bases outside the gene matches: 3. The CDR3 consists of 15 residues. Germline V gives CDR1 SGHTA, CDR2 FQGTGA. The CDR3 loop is CASSLLGQGNSPLHF. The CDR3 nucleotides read TGTGCCAGCAGCTTACTGGGACAGGGAAATTCACCCCTCCACTTT.